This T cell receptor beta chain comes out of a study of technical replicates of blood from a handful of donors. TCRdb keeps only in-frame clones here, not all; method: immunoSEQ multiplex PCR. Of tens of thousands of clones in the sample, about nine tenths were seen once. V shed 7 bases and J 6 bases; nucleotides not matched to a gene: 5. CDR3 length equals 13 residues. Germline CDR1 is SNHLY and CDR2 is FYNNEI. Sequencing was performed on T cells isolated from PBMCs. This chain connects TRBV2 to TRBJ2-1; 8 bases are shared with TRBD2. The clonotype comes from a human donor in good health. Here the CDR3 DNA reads TGTGCCAGCAATGCGGGGGGAGTCAATGAGCAGTTCTTC. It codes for CASNAGGVNEQFF. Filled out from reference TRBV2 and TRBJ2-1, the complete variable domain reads EPEVTQTPSHQVTQMGQEVILRCVPISNHLYFYWYRQILGQKVEFLVSFYNNEISEKSEIFDDQFSVERPDGSNFTLKIRSTKLEDSAMYFCASNAGGVNEQFFGPGTRLTVL.